Presented here are 2 T cell receptor beta chains from one specimen sequenced in a study of blood T cell repertoires in COVID-19. Libraries were prepared by immunoSEQ multiplex PCR; TCRdb keeps only in-frame clonotypes and omits some of them. Here the sample spans around 190,000 clones, about 82% being singletons. Sequenced sample: PBMCs or T cells enriched from blood (not recorded which). The source of these receptors is a man aged 40-49 years with acute COVID-19.

The rearrangement joins TRBV19 to TRBJ1-1; possible D gene TRBD1, 5 bases. The CDR3 contains 14 residues. The germline CDR1 and CDR2 sequences are LNHDA and SQIVND (reference sequence). The ends were cut back, 7 bases at V and 4 bases at J, with 16 bases in the middle. The CDR3 DNA follows: TGTGCCAGTACCATAGGGGTCGTTTCCACTGAAGCTTTCTTT. Protein: CASTIGVVSTEAFF. Filled out from reference TRBV19 and TRBJ1-1, the complete variable domain reads DGGITQSPKYLFRKEGQNVTLSCEQNLNHDAMYWYRQDPGQGLRLIYYSQIVNDFQKGDIAEGYSVSREKKESFPLTVTSAQKNPTAFYLCASTIGVVSTEAFFGQGTRLTVV.

This chain links TRBV24-1 with TRBJ1-2, with a weak D call TRBD1 (6 bases). The CDR3 loop spans 18 amino acids. The V gene's germline CDR1 is KGHDR and CDR2 SFDVKD. V was cut by 7 bases and J by 0 bases, with 23 bases left in between. DNA of the CDR3: TGTGCCACCAGCACAAACCGGGACACCACGGAATCTAACTATGGCTACACCTTC. Protein sequence: CATSTNRDTTESNYGYTF.